This TCR beta chain was recorded in a study of cytotoxic CD8 clonotypes in ibrutinib-treated CLL. In the study overall: IGHV unmutated about 17; relapsed/refractory 11 to 12; treatment-naive more than 14.

T cells were sequenced at a targeted depth of 1 in 200,000 to 1 in 1 million. The assay was immunoSEQ multiplex PCR, and TCRdb's table has in-frame clones only and misses some. The sample gives tens of thousands of clones, roughly two thirds of which show up once; around 17% is in the top ten. Sequencing used PBMCs, obtained at disease progression, from a patient treated with ibrutinib. This receptor was obtained from a human donor with chronic lymphocytic leukemia.

DNA of the CDR3: TGTGCCAGCAGTTTCTCACAGGGGAACCAGCCCCAGCATTTT. Translating gives CASSFSQGNQPQHF. The chain couples TRBV6-5 to TRBJ1-5, with 7 nucleotides matching TRBD1. The ends lost 4 bases at V and 7 bases at J; junction bases unmatched: 7. The germline gives CDR1 MNHEY, CDR2 SVGAGI. The CDR3 has 14 amino acids.